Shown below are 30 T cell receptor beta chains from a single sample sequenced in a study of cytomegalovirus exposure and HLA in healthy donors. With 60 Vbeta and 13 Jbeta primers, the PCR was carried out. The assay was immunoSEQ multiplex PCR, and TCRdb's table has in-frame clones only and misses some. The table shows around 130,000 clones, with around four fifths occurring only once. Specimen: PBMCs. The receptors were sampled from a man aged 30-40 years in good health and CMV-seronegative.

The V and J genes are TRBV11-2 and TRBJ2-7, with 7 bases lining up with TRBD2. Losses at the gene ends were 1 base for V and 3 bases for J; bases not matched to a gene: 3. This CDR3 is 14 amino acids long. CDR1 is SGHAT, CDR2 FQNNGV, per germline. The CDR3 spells CASSLAAGRYEQYF. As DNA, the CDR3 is TGTGCCAGCAGCTTAGCAGCGGGACGCTACGAGCAGTACTTC. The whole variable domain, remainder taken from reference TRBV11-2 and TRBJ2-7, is EAGVAQSPRYKIIEKRQSVAFWCNPISGHATLYWYQQILGQGPKLLIQFQNNGVVDDSQLPKDRFSAERLKGVDSTLKIQPAKLEDSAVYLCASSLAAGRYEQYFGPGTRLTVT.

In DNA form, the CDR3 reads TGCGCCAGCAGCCCCGGACAGTCCTGGAACTATGGCTACACCTTC. As protein: CASSPGQSWNYGYTF. This sequence joins TRBV5-1 and TRBJ1-2; a weak D match, TRBD1 (6 bases). The CDR3 totals 15 residues. Trimming stripped 4 bases from V and 2 bases from J, with 15 bases between. Germline V lookup: CDR1 SGHRS, CDR2 YFSETQ.

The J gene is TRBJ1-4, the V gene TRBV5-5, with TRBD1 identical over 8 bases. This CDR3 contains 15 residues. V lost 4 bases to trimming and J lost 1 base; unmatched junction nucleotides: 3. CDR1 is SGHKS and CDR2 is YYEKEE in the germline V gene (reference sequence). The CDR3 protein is CASSVDRGTNEKLFF. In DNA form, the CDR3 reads TGTGCCAGCAGCGTAGACAGGGGAACTAATGAAAAACTGTTTTTT.

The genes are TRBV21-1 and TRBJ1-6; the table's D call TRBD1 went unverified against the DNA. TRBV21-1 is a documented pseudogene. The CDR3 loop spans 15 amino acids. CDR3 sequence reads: CASRDRVANNSPLHF. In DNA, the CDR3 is TGTGCCAGCAGGGACAGGGTAGCTAATAATTCACCCCTCCACTTT.

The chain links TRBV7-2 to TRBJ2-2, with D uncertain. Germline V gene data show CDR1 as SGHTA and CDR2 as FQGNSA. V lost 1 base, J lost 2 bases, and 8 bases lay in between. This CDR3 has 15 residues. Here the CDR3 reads CASSLVRVNTGELFF. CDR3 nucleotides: TGTGCCAGCAGCTTAGTCCGAGTAAACACCGGGGAGCTGTTTTTT.

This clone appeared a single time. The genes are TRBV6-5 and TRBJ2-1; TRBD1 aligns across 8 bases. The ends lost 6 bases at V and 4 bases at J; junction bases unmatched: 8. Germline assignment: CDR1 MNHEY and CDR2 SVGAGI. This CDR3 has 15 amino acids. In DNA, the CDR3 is TGTGCCAGCAGGCCTCCGGGACAGGTATACAATGAGCAGTTCTTC. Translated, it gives CASRPPGQVYNEQFF.

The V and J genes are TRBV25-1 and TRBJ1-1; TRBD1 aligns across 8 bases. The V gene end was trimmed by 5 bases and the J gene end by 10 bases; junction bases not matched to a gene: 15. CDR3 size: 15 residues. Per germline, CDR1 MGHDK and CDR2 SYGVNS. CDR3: CASSPRTGTAGGAFF. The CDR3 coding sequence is TGTGCCAGCAGTCCGCGGACAGGGACGGCTGGGGGAGCTTTCTTT. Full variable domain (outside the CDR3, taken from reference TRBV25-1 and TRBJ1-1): EADIYQTPRYLVIGTGKKITLECSQTMGHDKMYWYQQDPGMELHLIHYSYGVNSTEKGDLSSESTVSRIRTEHFPLTLESARPSHTSQYLCASSPRTGTAGGAFFGQGTRLTVV.

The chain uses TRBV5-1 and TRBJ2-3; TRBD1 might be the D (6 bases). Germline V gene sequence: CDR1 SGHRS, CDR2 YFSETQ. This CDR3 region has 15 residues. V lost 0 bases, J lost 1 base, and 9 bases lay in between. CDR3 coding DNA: TGCGCCAGCAGCTTGGGCAGGGGAGGCACAGATACGCAGTATTTT. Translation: CASSLGRGGTDTQYF.

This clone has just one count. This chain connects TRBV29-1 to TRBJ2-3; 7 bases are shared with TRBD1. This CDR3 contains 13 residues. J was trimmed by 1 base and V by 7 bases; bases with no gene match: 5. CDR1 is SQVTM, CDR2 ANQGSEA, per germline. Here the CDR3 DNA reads TGCAGCGAAAAGGGGGCTGGCACAGATACGCAGTATTTT. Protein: CSEKGAGTDTQYF.

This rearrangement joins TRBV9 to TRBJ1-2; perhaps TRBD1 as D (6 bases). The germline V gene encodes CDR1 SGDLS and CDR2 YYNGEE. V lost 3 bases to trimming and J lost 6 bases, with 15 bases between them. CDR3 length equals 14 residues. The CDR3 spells CASSDQQGGNGYTF. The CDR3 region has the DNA TGTGCCAGCAGCGATCAACAGGGTGGTAATGGCTACACCTTC.

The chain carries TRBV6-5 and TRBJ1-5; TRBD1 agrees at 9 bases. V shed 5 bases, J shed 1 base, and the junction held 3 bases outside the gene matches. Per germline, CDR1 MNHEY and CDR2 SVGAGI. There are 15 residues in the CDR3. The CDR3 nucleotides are TGTGCCAGCAGTCTGGGGACAGGGAGCAATCAGCCCCAGCATTTT. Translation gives CASSLGTGSNQPQHF.

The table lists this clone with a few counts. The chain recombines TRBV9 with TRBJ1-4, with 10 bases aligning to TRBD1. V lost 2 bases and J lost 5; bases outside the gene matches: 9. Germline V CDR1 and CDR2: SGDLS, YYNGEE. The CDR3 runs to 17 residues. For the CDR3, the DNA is TGTGCCAGCAGCGTCGGACAGGGGGGTGGCGTAAATGAAAAACTGTTTTTT. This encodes CASSVGQGGGVNEKLFF.

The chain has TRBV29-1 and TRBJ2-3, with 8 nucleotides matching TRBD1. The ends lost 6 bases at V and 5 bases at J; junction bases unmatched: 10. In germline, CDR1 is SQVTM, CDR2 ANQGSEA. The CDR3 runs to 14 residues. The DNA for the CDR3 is TGCAGCGTGACACAGGGGGGCACGGGAGATACGCAGTATTTT. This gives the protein CSVTQGGTGDTQYF.

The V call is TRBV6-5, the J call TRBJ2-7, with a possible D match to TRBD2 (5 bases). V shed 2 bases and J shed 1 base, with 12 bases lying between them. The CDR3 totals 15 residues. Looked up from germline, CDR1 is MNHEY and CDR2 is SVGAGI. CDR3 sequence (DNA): TGTGCCAGCAGTTACCATTCGGGCGGGTCCTACGAGCAGTACTTC. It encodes CASSYHSGGSYEQYF.

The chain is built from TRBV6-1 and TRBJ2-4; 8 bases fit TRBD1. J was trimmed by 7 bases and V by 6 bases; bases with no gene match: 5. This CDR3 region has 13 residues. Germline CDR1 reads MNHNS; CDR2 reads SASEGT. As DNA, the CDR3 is TGTGCCAGCAGGGACAGGGTGCTTAACATTCAGTACTTC. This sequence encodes CASRDRVLNIQYF.

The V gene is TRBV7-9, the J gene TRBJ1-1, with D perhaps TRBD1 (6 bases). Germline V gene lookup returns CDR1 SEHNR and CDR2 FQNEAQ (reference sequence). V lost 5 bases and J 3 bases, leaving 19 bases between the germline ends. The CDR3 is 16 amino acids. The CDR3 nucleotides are TGTGCCAGCAGCCCTAGGGGCAGGGGCACCTACACTGAAGCTTTCTTT. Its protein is CASSPRGRGTYTEAFF. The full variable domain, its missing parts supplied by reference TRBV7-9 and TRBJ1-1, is DTGVSQNPRHKITKRGQNVTFRCDPISEHNRLYWYRQTLGQGPEFLTYFQNEAQLEKSRLLSDRFSAERPKGSFSTLEIQRTEQGDSAMYLCASSPRGRGTYTEAFFGQGTRLTVV.

Here the CDR3 DNA reads TGTGCCAGCACTCCCTCCCGTGAGGTAATTACTGAAGCTTTCTTT. This codes for CASTPSREVITEAFF. This chain joins TRBV2 and TRBJ1-1; D unclear. CDR3 length: 15 residues. V lost 7 bases to trimming and J lost 5 bases, with 20 bases between them. Germline-derived CDR1 and CDR2 are SNHLY and FYNNEI.

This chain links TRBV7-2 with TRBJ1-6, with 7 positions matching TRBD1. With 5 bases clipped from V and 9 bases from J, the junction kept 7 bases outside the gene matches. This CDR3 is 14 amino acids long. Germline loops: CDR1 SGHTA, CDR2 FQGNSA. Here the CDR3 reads CASSRQGVGSPLHF. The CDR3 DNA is TGTGCCAGCAGCCGACAGGGTGTAGGTTCACCCCTCCACTTT.

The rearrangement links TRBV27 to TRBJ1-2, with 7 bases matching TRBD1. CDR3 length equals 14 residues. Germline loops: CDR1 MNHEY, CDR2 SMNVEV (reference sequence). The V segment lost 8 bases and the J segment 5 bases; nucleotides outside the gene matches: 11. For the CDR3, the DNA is TGTGCCAGCGCCCCAGGGACAGTTAGTTATGGCTACACCTTC. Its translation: CASAPGTVSYGYTF.

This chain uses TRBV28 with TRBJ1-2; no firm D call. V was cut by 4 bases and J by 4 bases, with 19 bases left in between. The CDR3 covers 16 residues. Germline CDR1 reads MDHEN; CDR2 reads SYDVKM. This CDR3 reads CASSSIRGIEFYGYTF. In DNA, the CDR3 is TGTGCCAGCAGTTCAATTCGCGGGATCGAGTTCTATGGCTACACCTTC.

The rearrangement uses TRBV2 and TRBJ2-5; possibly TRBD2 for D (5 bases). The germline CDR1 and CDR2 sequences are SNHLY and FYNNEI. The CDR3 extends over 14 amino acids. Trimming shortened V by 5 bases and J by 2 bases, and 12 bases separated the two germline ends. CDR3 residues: CASSLDLSQETQYF. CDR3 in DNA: TGTGCCAGCAGTCTGGACTTATCACAAGAGACCCAGTACTTC.

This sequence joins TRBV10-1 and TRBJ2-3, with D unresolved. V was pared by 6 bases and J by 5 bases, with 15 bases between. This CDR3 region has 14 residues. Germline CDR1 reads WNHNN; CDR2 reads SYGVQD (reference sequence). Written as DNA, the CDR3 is TGCGCCAGCAGACCAAAATACAGTGGAGATACGCAGTATTTT. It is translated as CASRPKYSGDTQYF.

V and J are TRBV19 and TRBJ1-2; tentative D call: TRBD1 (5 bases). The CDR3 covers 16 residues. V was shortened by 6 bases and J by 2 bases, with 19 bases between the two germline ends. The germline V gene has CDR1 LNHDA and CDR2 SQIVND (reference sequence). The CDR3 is CASRMGGASLNYGYTF. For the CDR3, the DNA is TGTGCCAGTAGGATGGGAGGGGCGAGTCTGAACTATGGCTACACCTTC.

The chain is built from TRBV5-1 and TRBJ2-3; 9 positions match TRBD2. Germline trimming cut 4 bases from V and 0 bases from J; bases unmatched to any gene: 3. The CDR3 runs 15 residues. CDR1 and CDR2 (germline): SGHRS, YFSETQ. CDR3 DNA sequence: TGCGCCAGCAGCCGGGGACTAGCAAGCACAGATACGCAGTATTTT. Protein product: CASSRGLASTDTQYF.

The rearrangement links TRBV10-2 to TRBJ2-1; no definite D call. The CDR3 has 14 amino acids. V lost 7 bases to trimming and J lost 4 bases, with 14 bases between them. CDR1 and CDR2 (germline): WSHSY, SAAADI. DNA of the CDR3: TGCGCCAGCAAGACGCGGATCCTTTACAATGAGCAGTTCTTC. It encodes CASKTRILYNEQFF.

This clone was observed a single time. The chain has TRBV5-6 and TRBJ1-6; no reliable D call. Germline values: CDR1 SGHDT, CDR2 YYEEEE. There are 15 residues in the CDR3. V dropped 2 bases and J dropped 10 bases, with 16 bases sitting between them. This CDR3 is CASSFVSGVGSPLHF. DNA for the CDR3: TGTGCCAGCAGCTTCGTGAGCGGCGTTGGGTCACCCCTCCACTTT.

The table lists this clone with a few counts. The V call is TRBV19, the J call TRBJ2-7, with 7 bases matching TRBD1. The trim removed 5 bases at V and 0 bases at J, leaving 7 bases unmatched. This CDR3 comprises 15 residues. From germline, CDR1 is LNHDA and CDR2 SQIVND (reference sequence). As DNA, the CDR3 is TGTGCCAGTAGTTCCTCGACAGGGAGCTCCTACGAGCAGTACTTC. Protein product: CASSSSTGSSYEQYF. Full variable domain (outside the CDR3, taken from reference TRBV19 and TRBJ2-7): DGGITQSPKYLFRKEGQNVTLSCEQNLNHDAMYWYRQDPGQGLRLIYYSQIVNDFQKGDIAEGYSVSREKKESFPLTVTSAQKNPTAFYLCASSSSTGSSYEQYFGPGTRLTVT.

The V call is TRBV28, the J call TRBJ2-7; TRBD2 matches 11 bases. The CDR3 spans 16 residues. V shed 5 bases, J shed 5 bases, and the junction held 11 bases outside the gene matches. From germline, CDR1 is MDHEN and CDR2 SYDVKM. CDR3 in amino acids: CASSPPTSGSNDEQYF. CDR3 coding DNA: TGTGCCAGCAGTCCACCTACTAGCGGGAGTAACGACGAGCAGTACTTC.

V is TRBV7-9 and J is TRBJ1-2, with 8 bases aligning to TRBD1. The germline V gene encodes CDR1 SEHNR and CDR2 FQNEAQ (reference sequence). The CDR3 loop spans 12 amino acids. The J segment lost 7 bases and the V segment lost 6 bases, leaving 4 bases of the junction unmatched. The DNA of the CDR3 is TGTGCCAGCAGTTACAGGGGGGGTGGCTACACCTTC. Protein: CASSYRGGGYTF.

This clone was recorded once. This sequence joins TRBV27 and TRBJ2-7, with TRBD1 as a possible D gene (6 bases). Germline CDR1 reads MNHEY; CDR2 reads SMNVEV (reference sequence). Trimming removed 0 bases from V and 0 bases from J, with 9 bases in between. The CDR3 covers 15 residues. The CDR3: CASSLSGGSSYEQYF. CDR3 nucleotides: TGTGCCAGCAGTTTATCAGGGGGTTCCTCCTACGAGCAGTACTTC.